These 27 T cell receptor beta chains were all obtained from the same sample, sequenced in a study of multiple sclerosis patients with progressive multifocal leukoencephalopathy. The time point here: about 6 months of natalizumab therapy. Profiling relied on immunoSEQ multiplex PCR, and the TCRdb table lists in-frame clones only, not all of them. This table has tens of thousands of clones, 85% to 90% appearing once. Sequencing used PBMCs, obtained from a patient treated with natalizumab. These receptors all come from a human donor with multiple sclerosis.

The gene calls are TRBV7-9 and TRBJ2-3; no clear D. V gave up 1 base and J gave up 2 bases, with 4 bases separating them. The CDR3 length is 13 residues. CDR1 and CDR2 (germline): SEHNR, FQNEAQ (reference sequence). The DNA of the CDR3 is TGTGCCAGCAGCTTAGGGTACACAGATACGCAGTATTTT. Amino acid sequence: CASSLGYTDTQYF.

The rearrangement joins TRBV4-1 to TRBJ1-1, with D possibly being TRBD1 (6 bases). The CDR3 is made up of 16 amino acids. Germline CDR1 is MGHRA and CDR2 is YSYEKL. V gave up 4 bases and J gave up 10 bases, with 25 bases separating them. The CDR3 loop reads CASSPLWGGAALVAFF. DNA for the CDR3: TGCGCCAGCAGCCCACTGTGGGGGGGCGCAGCTTTGGTAGCTTTCTTT.

V usage is TRBV28 and J usage is TRBJ2-7; D remains ambiguous. The germline CDR1 and CDR2 sequences are MDHEN and SYDVKM. Trimming left V 3 bases short and J 1 base short, with 7 bases between. The CDR3 is made up of 13 amino acids. CDR3 residues: CASSLGGSYEQYF. CDR3 nucleotides: TGTGCCAGCAGTTTGGGCGGTTCCTACGAGCAGTACTTC.

The gene calls are TRBV6-6 and TRBJ2-7; D remains unclear. Trimming cost V 7 bases and J 4 bases, with 14 bases left between them. The CDR3 runs to 13 residues. Germline V gene data show CDR1 as MNHNY and CDR2 as SVGAGI (reference sequence). The CDR3: CASNPDAWYEQYF. DNA for the CDR3: TGTGCCAGCAACCCGGACGCTTGGTACGAGCAGTACTTC.

The rearrangement links TRBV5-1 to TRBJ2-3; tentatively, D is TRBD2 (5 bases). The V end was cut by 0 bases, the J end by 6 bases, with 14 bases between. In germline, CDR1 is SGHRS, CDR2 YFSETQ. This CDR3 comprises 15 residues. The CDR3 DNA reads as TGCGCCAGCAGCTTGGCGGCTAACCCGGGGGATACGCAGTATTTT. Protein: CASSLAANPGDTQYF.

The genes are TRBV6-1 and TRBJ2-1; no firm D call. CDR3 length: 13 amino acids. The germline CDR1 and CDR2 sequences are MNHNS and SASEGT. Trimming removed 8 bases at V and 4 bases at J, with 12 bases between. The CDR3 reads CASGRVPYNEQFF. CDR3 coding DNA: TGTGCCAGCGGCCGAGTTCCGTACAATGAGCAGTTCTTC.

The chain is built from TRBV5-1 and TRBJ1-3; D not certain. Germline V gene lookup returns CDR1 SGHRS and CDR2 YFSETQ. This CDR3 has 13 amino acids. With 8 bases removed from V and 10 bases from J, the gap between germline ends came to 19 bases. CDR3 loop: CASCPWAECTIYF. The DNA for the CDR3 is TGCGCCAGTTGCCCTTGGGCCGAGTGTACCATATATTTT.

The CDR3 spells CASRPWASGAYNEQFF. CDR3 nucleotides: TGTGCCAGTCGACCATGGGCTAGCGGTGCCTACAATGAGCAGTTCTTC. The rearrangement links TRBV19 to TRBJ2-1; 7 bases map to TRBD2. The CDR3 contains 16 residues. With 8 bases clipped from V and 2 bases from J, the junction kept 12 bases outside the gene matches. CDR1 LNHDA and CDR2 SQIVND come from the germline V gene (reference sequence).

The rearrangement joins TRBV12-5 to TRBJ2-1, with D unclear. This CDR3 region has 17 residues. Trimming took 2 bases from V and 0 from J, leaving 14 bases between them. Per germline, CDR1 LGHNT and CDR2 FRNRAP. As DNA, the CDR3 is TGTGCTAGTGGTTTGACCTTGACCGTGAGCTCCTACAATGAGCAGTTCTTC. Translating gives CASGLTLTVSSYNEQFF.

This clone was observed a handful of times. This chain joins TRBV5-6 and TRBJ2-2; TRBD2 aligns across 8 bases. Trimming cost V 5 bases and J 3 bases; bases outside gene matches: 6. CDR1 is SGHDT, CDR2 YYEEEE, per germline. This CDR3 is 15 amino acids long. CDR3 protein: CASRPGGPYTGELFF. CDR3 in DNA: TGTGCCAGCAGGCCGGGGGGGCCCTACACCGGGGAGCTGTTTTTT.

V is TRBV21-1 and J is TRBJ2-3. TRBV21-1 is annotated as a pseudogene. The CDR3 contains 14 residues. In DNA form, the CDR3 reads TGTGCCAGCAGCAAACGGTCAGACGTGGATACGCAGTATTTT. Its protein product is CASSKRSDVDTQYF.

The rearrangement joins TRBV5-4 to TRBJ1-2; possible D gene TRBD1, 5 bases. Germline V gene data show CDR1 as SGHNT and CDR2 as YYREEE (reference sequence). V lost 2 bases and J lost 6, with 11 bases in between. The CDR3 covers 13 residues. The CDR3 is CASSFGSGNGYTF. The CDR3 bases are TGTGCCAGCAGCTTTGGTTCAGGGAATGGCTACACCTTC. Combining the CDR3 with reference TRBV5-4 and TRBJ1-2 gives the whole variable domain ETGVTQSPTHLIKTRGQQVTLRCSSQSGHNTVSWYQQALGQGPQFIFQYYREEENGRGNFPPRFSGLQFPNYSSELNVNALELDDSALYLCASSFGSGNGYTFGSGTRLTVV.

The CDR3 coding sequence is TGTGCCAGCAGTGAACGCGGGCTTGGCTACACCTTC. This sequence encodes CASSERGLGYTF. The rearrangement links TRBV2 to TRBJ1-2, with D hard to call. Germline CDR1 SNHLY, CDR2 FYNNEI. Trimming left V 2 bases short and J 7 bases short, with 8 bases between. CDR3 size: 12 residues.

The chain recombines TRBV7-9 with TRBJ1-2, with D maybe TRBD1 (6 bases). V was clipped by 3 bases and J by 6 bases, with 14 bases between them. The CDR3 extends over 14 amino acids. Per the germline V gene, CDR1 is SEHNR and CDR2 is FQNEAQ (reference sequence). The CDR3, as DNA: TGTGCCAGCAGCTTGAAAAGGACAGCCGATGGCTACACCTTC. This sequence encodes CASSLKRTADGYTF.

This chain links TRBV28 with TRBJ2-3; D uncertain. The CDR3 is 12 amino acids. Between the trimmed V and J ends, which lost 2 bases and 5 bases, there was a span of 5 bases. Per the germline V gene, CDR1 is MDHEN and CDR2 is SYDVKM. The DNA for the CDR3 is TGTGCCAGCAGTTTACGGAGAGATACGCAGTATTTT. It encodes CASSLRRDTQYF.

The chain employs TRBV21-1 and TRBJ1-2; the table's D gene call, TRBD1, was not cross checked with the DNA. TRBV21-1 constitutes a pseudogene. The CDR3 runs to 14 residues. The CDR3 here is CASSPGQGGYGYTF. CDR3 nucleotide sequence: TGTGCCAGCAGTCCGGGACAGGGGGGGTATGGCTACACCTTC.

This chain uses TRBV7-2 with TRBJ2-1; D is unclear. V lost 1 base to trimming and J lost 4 bases, with 11 bases between them. The CDR3 consists of 15 residues. Germline V lookup: CDR1 SGHTA, CDR2 FQGNSA. DNA for the CDR3: TGTGCCAGCAGCTTAGACCAGCCTACATACAATGAGCAGTTCTTC. Encoded protein: CASSLDQPTYNEQFF.

The V gene is TRBV7-2, the J gene TRBJ2-7; TRBD2 agrees at 7 bases. This CDR3 has 14 amino acids. Per germline, CDR1 SGHTA and CDR2 FQGNSA. Trimming cost V 2 bases and J 3 bases; bases outside gene matches: 4. The chain's CDR3 is CASSLQRDSYEQYF. The CDR3 coding sequence is TGTGCCAGCAGCTTACAGCGGGATAGCTACGAGCAGTACTTC.

This clone has just one count. A junction end diverges from the germline sequence, so it may reflect a read error. The chain uses TRBV7-7 and TRBJ2-1; 9 bases map to TRBD2. The CDR3 length is 16 residues. Germline lookup yields CDR1 SSHAT and CDR2 FNYEAQ (reference sequence). The CDR3 DNA reads TGTGCTAGCAGCTTAGGACTAGCGCCACCCTACAATGAGCAGTTCTTC. Amino acids: CASSLGLAPPYNEQFF.

The chain couples TRBV6-5 to TRBJ1-2; no firm D call. V was cut by 5 bases and J by 2 bases, with 6 bases left in between. Germline V gene lookup returns CDR1 MNHEY and CDR2 SVGAGI. This CDR3 comprises 12 residues. The CDR3 DNA follows: TGTGCCAGCAGTGACAACAACTATGGCTACACCTTC. Translating it yields CASSDNNYGYTF.

This clone was recorded a few times. This chain uses TRBV19 with TRBJ1-5, with TRBD1 matching 7 bases. Germline V gene data show CDR1 as LNHDA and CDR2 as SQIVND (reference sequence). The CDR3 runs 14 residues. J was trimmed by 6 bases and V by 5 bases; bases with no gene match: 7. CDR3 residues: CASSRQGELQPQHF. The DNA for the CDR3 is TGTGCCAGTAGTCGGCAGGGGGAACTTCAGCCCCAGCATTTT.

The CDR3 loop reads CASSLDMWEQYF. As DNA, the CDR3 is TGTGCCAGCAGCTTAGATATGTGGGAGCAGTACTTC. The chain has TRBV7-2 and TRBJ2-7; unclear D gene. Trimming pared 1 base from V and 7 bases from J, leaving 8 bases between. The CDR3 has 12 residues. Germline CDR1 is SGHTA and CDR2 is FQGNSA.

The V call is TRBV5-1, the J call TRBJ2-5; perhaps D is TRBD1 or TRBD2 (7 bases each). The last part of the DNA fits TRBJ2-7 better; the J call may be wrong. CDR1 SGHRS and CDR2 YFSETQ come from the germline V gene. The CDR3 is 16 amino acids. The CDR3 DNA is TGCGCCAGCAGCTTGGCCCCCTCAGGGGGGGCCTACGAGCAGTACTTC. Encoded protein: CASSLAPSGGAYEQYF.

The chain is built from TRBV25-1 and TRBJ2-2; 10 nucleotides align to TRBD1. This CDR3 region has 16 residues. V dropped 5 bases and J dropped 6; count of bases not matched to a gene: 9. Germline V gives CDR1 MGHDK, CDR2 SYGVNS. In DNA form, the CDR3 reads TGTGCCAGCAGTCGCCGACAGGGGGCTTCTGCCGGGGAGCTGTTTTTT. This codes for CASSRRQGASAGELFF.

This chain uses TRBV28 with TRBJ2-6; no clear D gene. CDR3 length: 14 amino acids. Looked up from germline, CDR1 is MDHEN and CDR2 is SYDVKM. V gave up 7 bases and J gave up 0 bases, with 7 bases separating them. Here the CDR3 DNA reads TGTGCCAGCATTGGAAACTCTGGGGCCAACGTCCTGACTTTC. Its translation is CASIGNSGANVLTF.

V and J are TRBV2 and TRBJ1-3, with D possibly being TRBD1 (5 bases). Trimming shortened V by 10 bases and J by 0 bases, and 13 bases separated the two germline ends. This CDR3 has 14 amino acids. Looked up from germline, CDR1 is SNHLY and CDR2 is FYNNEI. CDR3 residues: CATTGLHSGNTIYF. CDR3 coding DNA: TGTGCCACCACGGGACTCCACTCTGGAAACACCATATATTTT.

The V gene is TRBV7-6, the J gene TRBJ2-2; D possibly corresponds to TRBD1 (5 bases). V was pared by 4 bases and J by 0 bases, with 9 bases between. Germline V gives CDR1 SGHVS, CDR2 FNYEAQ. The CDR3 runs to 15 residues. The CDR3 is CASSSDRTNTGELFF. The CDR3 region has the DNA TGTGCCAGCAGCTCCGACAGAACGAACACCGGGGAGCTGTTTTTT.